This T cell receptor beta chain was found in a study of metastatic and nonmetastatic thyroid tumors. Study context: Repertoire data that came from the blood and tumor or nodule tissue of malignant and benign thyroid patients were compared. Study conclusions and caveats: Within blood and tumor, benign nodules reportedly had significantly lower TCR beta diversity than malignant thyroid tumors did.

This clone was observed at least ten times. As yet, its antigen is unknown. The authors' processing: A distant-metastasis classifier for papillary thyroid cancer was built using CDR3 differences across clinicopathological groups. Through MiXCR, TCRdb re-clonotyped the PCR reads. The V and J calls were not made by the authors but by TCRdb's processing. The table records about 24,000 clones, roughly 24% of them present only once. The entire patient cohort was treatment-naive prior to thyroid surgery. The CDR3 runs to 13 residues. V gave up 6 bases and J gave up 1 base, with 9 bases separating them. Germline CDR1 MNHEY, CDR2 SMNVEV (reference sequence).

The chain uses TRBV27 and TRBJ1-1; possible D gene TRBD1, 5 bases. This clonotype was obtained from a male donor with papillary thyroid cancer or a benign thyroid nodule (not recorded which). Some clones in this sample may be carry-over from other donors' samples. Sample: blood. This CDR3 reads CASRTGGNTEAFF. DNA for the CDR3: TGTGCCAGCAGAACCGGGGGGAACACTGAAGCTTTCTTT.